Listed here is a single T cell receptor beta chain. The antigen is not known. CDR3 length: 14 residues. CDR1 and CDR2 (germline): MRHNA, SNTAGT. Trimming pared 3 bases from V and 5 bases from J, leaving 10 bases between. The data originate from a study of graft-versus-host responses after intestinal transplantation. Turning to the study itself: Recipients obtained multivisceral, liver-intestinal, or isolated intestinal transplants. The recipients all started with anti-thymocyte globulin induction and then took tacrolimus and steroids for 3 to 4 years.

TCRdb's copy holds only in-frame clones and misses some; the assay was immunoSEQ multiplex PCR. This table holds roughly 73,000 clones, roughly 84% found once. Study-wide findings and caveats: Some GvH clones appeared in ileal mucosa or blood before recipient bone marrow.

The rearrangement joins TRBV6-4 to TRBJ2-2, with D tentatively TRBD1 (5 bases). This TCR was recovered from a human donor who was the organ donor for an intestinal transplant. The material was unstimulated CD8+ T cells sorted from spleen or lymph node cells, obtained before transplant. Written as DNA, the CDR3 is TGTGCCAGCAGTGAAAGGGGTGAAACCGGGGAGCTGTTTTTT. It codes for CASSERGETGELFF.